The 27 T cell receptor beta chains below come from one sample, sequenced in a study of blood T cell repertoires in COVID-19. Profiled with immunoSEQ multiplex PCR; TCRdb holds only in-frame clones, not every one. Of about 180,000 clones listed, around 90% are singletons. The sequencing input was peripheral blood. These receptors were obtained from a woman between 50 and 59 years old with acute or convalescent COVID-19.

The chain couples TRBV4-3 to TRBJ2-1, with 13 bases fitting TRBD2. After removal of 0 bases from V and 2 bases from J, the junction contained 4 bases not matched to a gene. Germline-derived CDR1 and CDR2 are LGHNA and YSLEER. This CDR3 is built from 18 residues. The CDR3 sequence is CASSQELAGGAAYNEQFF. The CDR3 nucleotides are TGCGCCAGCAGCCAAGAACTAGCGGGAGGGGCAGCCTACAATGAGCAGTTCTTC.

The CDR3 DNA follows: TGTGCCAGCTCACTGACCGGGACAGGGGGCATGAACACTGAAGCTTTCTTT. It encodes CASSLTGTGGMNTEAFF. V usage is TRBV18 and J usage is TRBJ1-1; 12 bases are shared with TRBD1. Trimming took 4 bases from V and 0 from J; bases not matched to a gene: 6. Germline lookup yields CDR1 KGHSH and CDR2 LQKENI. This CDR3 region has 17 residues.

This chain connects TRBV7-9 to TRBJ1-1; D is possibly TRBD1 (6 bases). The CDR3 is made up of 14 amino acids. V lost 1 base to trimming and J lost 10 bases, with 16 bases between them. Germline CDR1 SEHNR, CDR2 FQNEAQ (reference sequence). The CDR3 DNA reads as TGTGCCAGCAGCTTAGAGCCCGGAATGGGGGCAGCTTTCTTT. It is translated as CASSLEPGMGAAFF.

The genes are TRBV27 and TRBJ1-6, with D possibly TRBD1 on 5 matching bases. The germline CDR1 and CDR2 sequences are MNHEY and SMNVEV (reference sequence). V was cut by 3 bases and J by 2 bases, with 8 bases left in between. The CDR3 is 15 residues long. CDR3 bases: TGTGCCAGCAGTTTGGGACTCCCCTATAATTCACCCCTCCACTTT. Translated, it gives CASSLGLPYNSPLHF.

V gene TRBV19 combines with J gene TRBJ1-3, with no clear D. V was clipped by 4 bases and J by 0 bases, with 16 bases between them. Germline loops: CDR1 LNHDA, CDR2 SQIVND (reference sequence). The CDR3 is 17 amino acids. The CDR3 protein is CASSTPGEASSGNTIYF. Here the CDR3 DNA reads TGTGCCAGTAGTACCCCTGGGGAGGCCTCCTCTGGAAACACCATATATTTT.

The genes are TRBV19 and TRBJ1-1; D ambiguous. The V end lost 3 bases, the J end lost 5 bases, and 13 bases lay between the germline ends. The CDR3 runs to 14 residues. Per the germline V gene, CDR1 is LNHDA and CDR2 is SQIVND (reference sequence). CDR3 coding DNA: TGTGCCAGTAGTATTGTCAGAGGGCGAACTGAAGCTTTCTTT. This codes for CASSIVRGRTEAFF.

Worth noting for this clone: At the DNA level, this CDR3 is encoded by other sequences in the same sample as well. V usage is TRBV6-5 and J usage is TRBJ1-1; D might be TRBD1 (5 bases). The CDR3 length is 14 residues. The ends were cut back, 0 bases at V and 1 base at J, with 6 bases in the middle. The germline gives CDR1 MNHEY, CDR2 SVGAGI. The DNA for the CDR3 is TGTGCCAGCAGTTACTCAAGGGGGAACACTGAAGCTTTCTTT. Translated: CASSYSRGNTEAFF.

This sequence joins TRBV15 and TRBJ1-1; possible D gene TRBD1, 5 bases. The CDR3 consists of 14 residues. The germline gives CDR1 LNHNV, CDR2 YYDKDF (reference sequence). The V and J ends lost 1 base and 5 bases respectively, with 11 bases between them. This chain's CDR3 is CATSRAGGRTEAFF. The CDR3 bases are TGTGCCACCAGCAGAGCCGGGGGAAGGACTGAAGCTTTCTTT.

The CDR3 DNA reads TGTGCCAGCACAGATCAGCCCCAGCATTTT. Translating gives CASTDQPQHF. The rearrangement joins TRBV6-5 to TRBJ1-5; D uncertain. Trimming cost V 7 bases and J 5 bases, with 3 bases left between them. Germline CDR1 reads MNHEY; CDR2 reads SVGAGI. The CDR3 totals 10 residues.

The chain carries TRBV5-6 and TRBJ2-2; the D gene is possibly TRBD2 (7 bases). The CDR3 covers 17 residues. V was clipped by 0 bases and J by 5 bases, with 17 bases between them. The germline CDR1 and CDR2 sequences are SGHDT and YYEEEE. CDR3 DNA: TGTGCCAGCAGCTTGGCCGGCGGGGGCCCCCCAACCGGGGAGCTGTTTTTT. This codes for CASSLAGGGPPTGELFF.

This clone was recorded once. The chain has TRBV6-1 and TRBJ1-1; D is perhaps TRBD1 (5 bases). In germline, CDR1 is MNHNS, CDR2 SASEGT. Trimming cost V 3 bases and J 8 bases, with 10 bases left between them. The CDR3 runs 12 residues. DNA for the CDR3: TGTGCCAGCAGTGAGCTGGGGCAGGAAGCTTTCTTT. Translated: CASSELGQEAFF.

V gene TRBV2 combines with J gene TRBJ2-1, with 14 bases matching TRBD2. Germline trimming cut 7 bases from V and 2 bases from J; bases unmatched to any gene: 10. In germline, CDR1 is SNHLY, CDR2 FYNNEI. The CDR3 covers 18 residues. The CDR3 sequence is CASKVGLAGVGPYNEQFF. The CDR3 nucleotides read TGTGCCAGCAAGGTGGGACTAGCGGGAGTTGGGCCCTACAATGAGCAGTTCTTC.

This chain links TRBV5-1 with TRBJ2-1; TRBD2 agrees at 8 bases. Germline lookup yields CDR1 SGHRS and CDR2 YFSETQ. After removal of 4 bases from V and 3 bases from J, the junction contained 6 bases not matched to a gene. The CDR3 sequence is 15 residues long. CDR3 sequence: CASSASGGSYNEQFF. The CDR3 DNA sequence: TGCGCCAGCAGCGCCAGCGGGGGCAGCTACAATGAGCAGTTCTTC.

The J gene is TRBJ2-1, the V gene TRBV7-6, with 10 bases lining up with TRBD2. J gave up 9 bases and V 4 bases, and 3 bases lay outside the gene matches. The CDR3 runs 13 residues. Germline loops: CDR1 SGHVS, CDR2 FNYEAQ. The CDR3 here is CASSSGTSVEQFF. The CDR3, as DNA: TGTGCCAGCAGCTCCGGGACTAGCGTTGAGCAGTTCTTC.

CDR3 in amino acids: CASSRLSGANQETQYF. The DNA of the CDR3 is TGTGCCAGCAGCCGACTTAGCGGGGCTAACCAAGAGACCCAGTACTTC. V is TRBV13 and J is TRBJ2-5; 8 bases agree with TRBD2. The trim removed 5 bases at V and 0 bases at J, leaving 8 bases unmatched. Germline values: CDR1 PRHDT, CDR2 FYEKMQ (reference sequence). This CDR3 comprises 16 residues.

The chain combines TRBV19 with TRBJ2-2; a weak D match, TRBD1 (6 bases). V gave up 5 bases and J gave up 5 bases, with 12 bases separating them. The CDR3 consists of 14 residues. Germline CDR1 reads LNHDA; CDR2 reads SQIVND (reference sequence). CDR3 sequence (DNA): TGTGCCAGTAGTTGGGGCCAGGGGACCGGGGAGCTGTTTTTT. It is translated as CASSWGQGTGELFF. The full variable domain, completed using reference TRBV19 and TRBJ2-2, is DGGITQSPKYLFRKEGQNVTLSCEQNLNHDAMYWYRQDPGQGLRLIYYSQIVNDFQKGDIAEGYSVSREKKESFPLTVTSAQKNPTAFYLCASSWGQGTGELFFGEGSRLTVL.

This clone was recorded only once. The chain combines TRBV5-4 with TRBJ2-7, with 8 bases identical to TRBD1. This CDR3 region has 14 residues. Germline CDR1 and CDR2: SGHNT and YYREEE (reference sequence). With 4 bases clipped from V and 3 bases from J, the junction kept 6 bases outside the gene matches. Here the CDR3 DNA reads TGTGCCAGCAGCCCCCGGGACAGGTTCTACGAGCAGTACTTC. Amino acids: CASSPRDRFYEQYF.

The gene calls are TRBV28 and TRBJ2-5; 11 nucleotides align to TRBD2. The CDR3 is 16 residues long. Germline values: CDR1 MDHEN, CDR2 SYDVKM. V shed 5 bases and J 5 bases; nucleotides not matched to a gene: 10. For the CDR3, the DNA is TGTGCCAGCAGTGCGACTAGCGGGACTACGGGGGAGACCCAGTACTTC. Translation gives CASSATSGTTGETQYF. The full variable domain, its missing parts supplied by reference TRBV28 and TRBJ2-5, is DVKVTQSSRYLVKRTGEKVFLECVQDMDHENMFWYRQDPGLGLRLIYFSYDVKMKEKGDIPEGYSVSREKKERFSLILESASTNQTSMYLCASSATSGTTGETQYFGPGTRLLVL.

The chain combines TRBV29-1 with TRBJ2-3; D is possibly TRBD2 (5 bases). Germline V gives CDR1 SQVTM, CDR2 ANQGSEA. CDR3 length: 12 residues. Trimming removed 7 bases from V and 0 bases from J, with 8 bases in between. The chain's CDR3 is CSARTSTDTQYF. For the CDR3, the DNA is TGCAGCGCTCGGACTAGCACAGATACGCAGTATTTT.

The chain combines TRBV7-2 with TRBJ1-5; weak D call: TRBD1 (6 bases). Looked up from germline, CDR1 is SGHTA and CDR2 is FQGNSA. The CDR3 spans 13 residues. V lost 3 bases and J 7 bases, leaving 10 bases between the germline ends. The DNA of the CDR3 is TGTGCCAGCAGCTTTTCGACAGGACAGCCCCAGCATTTT. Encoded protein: CASSFSTGQPQHF.

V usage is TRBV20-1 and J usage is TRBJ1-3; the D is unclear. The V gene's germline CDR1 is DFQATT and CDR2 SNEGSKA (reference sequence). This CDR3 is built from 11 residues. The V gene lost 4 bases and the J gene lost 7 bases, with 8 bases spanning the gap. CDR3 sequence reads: CSAKSGNTIYF. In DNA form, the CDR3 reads TGCAGTGCTAAGTCGGGGAACACCATATATTTT.

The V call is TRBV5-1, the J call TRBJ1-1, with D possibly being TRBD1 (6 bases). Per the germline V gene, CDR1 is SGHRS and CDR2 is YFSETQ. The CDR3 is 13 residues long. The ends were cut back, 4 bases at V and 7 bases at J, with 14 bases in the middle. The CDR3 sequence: CASSTQTGDEAFF. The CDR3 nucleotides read TGCGCCAGCAGCACCCAGACAGGTGATGAAGCTTTCTTT.

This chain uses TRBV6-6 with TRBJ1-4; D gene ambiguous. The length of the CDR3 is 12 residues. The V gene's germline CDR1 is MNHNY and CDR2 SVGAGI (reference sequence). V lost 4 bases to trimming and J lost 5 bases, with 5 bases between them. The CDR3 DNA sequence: TGTGCCAGCAGTTCCGTAAATGAAAAACTGTTTTTT. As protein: CASSSVNEKLFF.

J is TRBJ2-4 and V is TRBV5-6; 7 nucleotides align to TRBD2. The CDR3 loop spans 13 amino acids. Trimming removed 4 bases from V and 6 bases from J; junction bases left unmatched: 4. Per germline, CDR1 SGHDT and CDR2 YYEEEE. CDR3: CASSAGLGNIQYF. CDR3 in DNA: TGTGCCAGCAGCGCAGGACTAGGAAACATTCAGTACTTC.

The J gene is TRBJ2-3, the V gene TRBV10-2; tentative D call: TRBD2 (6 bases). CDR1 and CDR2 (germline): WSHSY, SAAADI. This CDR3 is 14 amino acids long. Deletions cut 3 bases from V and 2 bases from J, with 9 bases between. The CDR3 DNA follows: TGCGCCAGCAGTGATGGGGGGACCACAGATACGCAGTATTTT. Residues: CASSDGGTTDTQYF.

The CDR3 sequence is CASNGGDWSRTEAFF. The CDR3 DNA sequence: TGTGCCAGCAATGGGGGGGATTGGAGTCGCACTGAAGCTTTCTTT. This sequence joins TRBV3-1 (or the pseudogene TRBV3-2) and TRBJ1-1; a possible D gene is TRBD1 (5 bases). CDR3 length: 15 residues. Germline CDR1 reads LGHDT; CDR2 reads YNNKEL (reference sequence). The ends were cut back, 7 bases at V and 4 bases at J, with 19 bases in the middle.

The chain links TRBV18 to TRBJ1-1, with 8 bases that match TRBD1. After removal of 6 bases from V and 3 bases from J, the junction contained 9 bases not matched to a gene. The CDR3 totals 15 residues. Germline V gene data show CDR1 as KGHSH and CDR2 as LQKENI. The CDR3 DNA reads TGTGCCAGCTCTCAGTCGACAGGGGCGTACACTGAAGCTTTCTTT. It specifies CASSQSTGAYTEAFF.